The 29 T cell receptor beta chains in this list originate from one sample, sequenced in a study of T cells after yellow fever vaccination. TCRdb analysed the 5' RACE reads with MiXCR anew, one entry per CDR3 protein. Of approximately 600,000 distinct CDR3 sequences listed, 10% to 15% are singletons. This specimen consisted of PBMCs, obtained on the day of the yellow fever booster vaccination. The receptors originated from a man aged 25-40 years who received the YFV17D yellow fever vaccine.

The chain has TRBV2 and TRBJ2-1, with 7 bases aligning to TRBD2. Per the germline V gene, CDR1 is SNHLY and CDR2 is FYNNEI. This CDR3 spans 18 amino acids. V gave up 11 bases and J gave up 0 bases; unmatched junction bases: 19. The CDR3 spells CARCPSRGSVHSYNEQFF. For the CDR3, the DNA is TGTGCCCGCTGTCCGTCCCGCGGGAGCGTCCACTCCTACAATGAGCAGTTCTTC.

J is TRBJ1-2 and V is TRBV30; possible D gene TRBD1, 5 bases. This CDR3 has 13 residues. Trimming took 4 bases from V and 3 from J, leaving 12 bases between them. Germline V gene data show CDR1 as GTSNPN and CDR2 as SVGIG (reference sequence). CDR3 residues: CAWKDPRDYGYTF. CDR3 in DNA: TGTGCCTGGAAGGATCCCAGGGACTATGGCTACACCTTC.

In this sample, this clonotype turned up a few times. This chain links TRBV5-1 with TRBJ2-5, with 9 bases fitting TRBD1. From germline, CDR1 is SGHRS and CDR2 YFSETQ. The length of the CDR3 is 15 residues. The ends lost 2 bases at V and 1 base at J; junction bases unmatched: 3. CDR3 DNA: TGCGCCAGCAGCTTATGGGACAGGGCCCAAGAGACCCAGTACTTC. Translated, it gives CASSLWDRAQETQYF.

The chain carries TRBV4-3 and TRBJ2-1; D not certain. In germline, CDR1 is LGHNA, CDR2 YSLEER. The CDR3 contains 15 residues. With 1 base removed from V and 6 bases from J, the gap between germline ends came to 13 bases. The CDR3 loop reads CASSQVTTSPNEQFF. The CDR3 nucleotides are TGCGCCAGCAGCCAAGTCACAACCAGTCCCAATGAGCAGTTCTTC.

The V gene is TRBV3-1, the J gene TRBJ1-1; no reliable D call. Germline lookup yields CDR1 LGHDT and CDR2 YNNKEL (reference sequence). The CDR3 is 18 residues long. V lost 0 bases and J lost 2, with 19 bases in between. The CDR3 loop is CASSQDGDPKWGNTEAFF. The DNA of the CDR3 is TGTGCCAGCAGCCAAGATGGTGACCCAAAGTGGGGAAACACTGAAGCTTTCTTT. The full variable domain, rest sourced from reference TRBV3-1 and TRBJ1-1, is DTAVSQTPKYLVTQMGNDKSIKCEQNLGHDTMYWYKQDSKKFLKIMFSYNNKELIINETVPNRFSPKSPDKAHLNLHINSLELGDSAVYFCASSQDGDPKWGNTEAFFGQGTRLTVV.

Turning to this clonotype: The junction shows a germline mismatch at one end, possibly a read error. The genes are TRBV28 and TRBJ2-1; D is perhaps TRBD1 (6 bases). The CDR3 is 13 residues long. From germline, CDR1 is MDHEN and CDR2 SYDVKM. CDR3 DNA sequence: TGTGCCAGCAGGGACAGTGACGGGAATGAGCAGTTATTC. Translating gives CASRDSDGNEQLF.

This rearrangement joins TRBV27 to TRBJ1-5; D possibly corresponds to TRBD1 (5 bases). CDR3 length equals 13 residues. V lost 6 bases, J lost 7 bases, and 13 bases lay in between. The germline V gene has CDR1 MNHEY and CDR2 SMNVEV (reference sequence). CDR3 in amino acids: CASRLTVGQPQHF. The CDR3 DNA reads as TGTGCCAGCAGGCTGACAGTGGGCCAGCCCCAGCATTTT.

This sequence joins TRBV7-8 and TRBJ2-7; D gene uncertain. The CDR3 runs to 14 residues. V lost 3 bases and J lost 0, with 9 bases in between. Germline V gene data show CDR1 as SGHVS and CDR2 as FQNEAQ. CDR3 in amino acids: CASSLLGPSYEQYF. The CDR3, as DNA: TGTGCCAGCAGCTTGCTTGGCCCCTCCTACGAGCAGTACTTC.

The gene calls are TRBV10-3 and TRBJ1-6; TRBD1 matches at 7 bases. Trimming removed 7 bases from V and 6 bases from J; junction bases left unmatched: 3. Germline assignment: CDR1 ENHRY and CDR2 SYGVKD. The CDR3 sequence is 13 residues long. CDR3 coding DNA: TGTGCCATCACCGGGACAGTTAATTCACCCCTCCACTTT. This sequence encodes CAITGTVNSPLHF.

The V and J genes are TRBV5-1 and TRBJ2-7, with D maybe TRBD1 (8 bases). This CDR3 has 13 amino acids. Germline V gives CDR1 SGHRS, CDR2 YFSETQ. The germline V and J ends were trimmed by 3 bases and 6 bases, with 13 bases remaining between them. The CDR3 is CASSSTGEGEQYF. CDR3 DNA: TGCGCCAGCAGCTCGACAGGGGAGGGCGAGCAGTACTTC.

This clonotype turned up a few times. The chain joins TRBV29-1 to TRBJ2-7; TRBD2 is a possible D gene (6 bases). Per the germline V gene, CDR1 is SQVTM and CDR2 is ANQGSEA. CDR3 length equals 15 residues. Trimming left V 7 bases short and J 3 bases short, with 22 bases between. The CDR3 DNA reads TGCAGCGGATCCGGAGGGGCTGGGAATAGCTACGAGCAGTACTTC. Residues: CSGSGGAGNSYEQYF.

The CDR3 is CAISVGGTTATQYF. The CDR3 nucleotides are TGTGCCATCAGTGTTGGCGGGACTACGGCGACCCAGTACTTC. This chain uses TRBV10-3 with TRBJ2-5; 7 nucleotides match TRBD2. The CDR3 contains 14 residues. Germline assignment: CDR1 ENHRY and CDR2 SYGVKD. V lost 4 bases, J lost 7 bases, and 9 bases stayed unmatched.

This rearrangement joins TRBV5-4 to TRBJ2-3; either TRBD1 or TRBD2 may supply D (5 bases each). The CDR3 spans 18 residues. V dropped 0 bases and J dropped 0 bases, with 17 bases sitting between them. Germline V CDR1 and CDR2: SGHNT, YYREEE (reference sequence). The DNA for the CDR3 is TGTGCCAGCAGCTTGGGGGGGTTCGGCGGGCCTAGCACAGATACGCAGTATTTT. Residues: CASSLGGFGGPSTDTQYF.

The sample holds a few counts of this clonotype. This chain's CDR3 is CASSLAGVAYEQYF. Written as DNA, the CDR3 is TGTGCCAGCAGCTTAGCGGGAGTGGCCTACGAGCAGTACTTC. The chain has TRBV7-9 and TRBJ2-7; the D gene is possibly TRBD2 (5 bases). The V end was cut by 0 bases, the J end by 2 bases, with 8 bases between. Germline lookup yields CDR1 SEHNR and CDR2 FQNEAQ (reference sequence). The CDR3 runs 14 residues. The variable domain in full, completed from reference TRBV7-9 and TRBJ2-7, reads DTGVSQNPRHKITKRGQNVTFRCDPISEHNRLYWYRQTLGQGPEFLTYFQNEAQLEKSRLLSDRFSAERPKGSFSTLEIQRTEQGDSAMYLCASSLAGVAYEQYFGPGTRLTVT.

The chain is built from TRBV6-1 and TRBJ2-6, with D unresolved. The CDR3 is 18 residues long. Germline V CDR1 and CDR2: MNHNS, SASEGT. Trimming removed 5 bases from V and 4 bases from J, with 21 bases in between. In DNA, the CDR3 is TGTGCCAGCAGTAGGAGTGGGCAGGCCGTAAGGGGGGCCAACGTCCTGACTTTC. Protein: CASSRSGQAVRGANVLTF.

This chain joins TRBV20-1 and TRBJ2-5; no firm D call. CDR1 and CDR2 (germline): DFQATT, SNEGSKA (reference sequence). The CDR3 runs 14 residues. V was cut by 3 bases and J by 3 bases, with 14 bases left in between. The CDR3: CSARPTYAEETQYF. CDR3 nucleotide sequence: TGCAGTGCTAGGCCTACCTACGCAGAAGAGACCCAGTACTTC.

The chain uses TRBV7-2 and TRBJ2-7; D assignment may be TRBD1 or TRBD2 (5 bases each). The CDR3 consists of 14 residues. Trimming pared 6 bases from V and 2 bases from J, leaving 14 bases between. Germline values: CDR1 SGHTA, CDR2 FQGNSA. CDR3 loop: CASRFGDHTYEQYF. CDR3 nucleotide sequence: TGTGCCAGCAGGTTCGGGGACCATACCTACGAGCAGTACTTC.

The rearrangement joins TRBV6-2 or TRBV6-3 to TRBJ1-6, with D maybe TRBD1 (5 bases). This CDR3 has 13 amino acids. The V and J ends lost 5 bases and 10 bases respectively, with 12 bases between them. Per the germline V gene, CDR1 is MNHEY and CDR2 is SVGEGT. The CDR3 loop is CASSGASGSPLHF. The CDR3 DNA is TGTGCCAGCAGTGGGGCTTCGGGATCACCCCTCCACTTT.

The V call is TRBV5-1, the J call TRBJ2-2; tentatively, D is TRBD2 (7 bases). Deletions cut 0 bases from V and 3 bases from J, with 9 bases between. CDR1 and CDR2 from the germline V gene are SGHRS and YFSETQ. The CDR3 length is 15 residues. CDR3 coding DNA: TGCGCCAGCAGCTTGGAGGGGGGGCACACCGGGGAGCTGTTTTTT. Translating gives CASSLEGGHTGELFF.

This chain uses TRBV7-3 with TRBJ2-3; D assignment may be TRBD1 or TRBD2 (6 bases each). The CDR3 has 15 residues. Trimming took 5 bases from V and 2 from J, leaving 14 bases between them. Germline loops: CDR1 SGHTA, CDR2 FQGTGA. This CDR3 is CASSKRGRFTDTQYF. The CDR3 coding sequence is TGTGCCAGCAGCAAAAGGGGGAGGTTCACAGATACGCAGTATTTT.

This clonotype was observed at least ten times. The V and J genes are TRBV5-6 and TRBJ2-7; TRBD1 matches 8 bases. Unmatched junction bases numbered 3, after V lost 1 base and J lost 3 bases. Per germline, CDR1 SGHDT and CDR2 YYEEEE. The CDR3 is 14 amino acids. CDR3: CASSLRDRYYEQYF. CDR3 nucleotides: TGTGCCAGCAGCTTGAGGGACAGGTACTACGAGCAGTACTTC.

The chain employs TRBV28 and TRBJ1-3, with D possibly being TRBD1 (5 bases). Germline loops: CDR1 MDHEN, CDR2 SYDVKM. V lost 5 bases and J 0 bases, leaving 11 bases between the germline ends. The CDR3 spans 15 residues. The CDR3 loop is CASSTGSRSGNTIYF. In nucleotides, the CDR3 is TGTGCCAGCAGTACAGGTTCCCGCTCTGGAAACACCATATATTTT.

The V call is TRBV6-5, the J call TRBJ2-5, with TRBD2 matching 9 bases. The length of the CDR3 is 12 residues. V gave up 4 bases and J gave up 13 bases; unmatched junction bases: 7. Germline V gives CDR1 MNHEY, CDR2 SVGAGI. CDR3 in DNA: TGTGCCAGCAGTTTCGCGGGGGGGCCGAGGTACTTC. It codes for CASSFAGGPRYF.

This clonotype was seen more than once but under ten times. This rearrangement joins TRBV6-2 or TRBV6-3 to TRBJ1-5; 11 bases match TRBD1. Germline trimming cut 7 bases from V and 3 bases from J; bases unmatched to any gene: 5. The CDR3 loop spans 15 amino acids. The germline gives CDR1 MNHEY, CDR2 SVGEGT. CDR3 amino acids: CASKGTGGSNQPQHF. In nucleotides, the CDR3 is TGTGCCAGCAAAGGGACAGGGGGTTCCAATCAGCCCCAGCATTTT.

In this sample, this clonotype turned up a few times. The chain recombines TRBV28 with TRBJ2-7; D is ambiguous. The germline V gene encodes CDR1 MDHEN and CDR2 SYDVKM. Trimming cost V 2 bases and J 0 bases, with 11 bases left between them. CDR3 length equals 15 residues. The CDR3 loop is CASSLTGSLSYEQYF. The CDR3 DNA reads TGTGCCAGCAGTTTAACTGGGTCTCTCTCCTACGAGCAGTACTTC.

This clonotype has a handful of counts. The V gene is TRBV20-1, the J gene TRBJ2-7, with TRBD1 matching 9 bases. This CDR3 comprises 15 residues. Germline V gives CDR1 DFQATT, CDR2 SNEGSKA (reference sequence). The J segment lost 4 bases and the V segment lost 6 bases, leaving 13 bases of the junction unmatched. CDR3: CSARSDRGGGYEQYF. CDR3 nucleotides: TGCAGTGCCAGATCGGACAGGGGAGGTGGTTACGAGCAGTACTTC.

The chain is built from TRBV5-4 and TRBJ1-2; no firm D call. Deletions cut 0 bases from V and 0 bases from J, with 3 bases between. CDR1 is SGHNT and CDR2 is YYREEE in the germline V gene (reference sequence). The CDR3 length is 13 residues. CDR3 nucleotide sequence: TGTGCCAGCAGCTTGGATGCTAACTATGGCTACACCTTC. Translated: CASSLDANYGYTF.

The chain couples TRBV7-2 to TRBJ1-6; D not resolved. Germline-derived CDR1 and CDR2 are SGHTA and FQGNSA. The CDR3 loop spans 14 amino acids. The V and J ends lost 3 bases and 2 bases respectively, with 5 bases between them. Here the CDR3 DNA reads TGTGCCAGCAGCTTTATTGCCTATAATTCACCCCTCCACTTT. This gives the protein CASSFIAYNSPLHF.

V is TRBV6-1 and J is TRBJ2-1; D is possibly TRBD2 (6 bases). V shed 6 bases and J shed 7 bases, with 19 bases lying between them. The CDR3 covers 15 residues. Per germline, CDR1 MNHNS and CDR2 SASEGT. The CDR3 bases are TGTGCCAGCAGGCTTCTCCTAGGAGGGCTAAATGAGCAGTTCTTC. Translating gives CASRLLLGGLNEQFF.